The clone carrying this T cell receptor beta chain has only a few counts. Its matching antigen is unknown. These data originate in a study of molecular identifiers for immune sequencing clone quantification. Findings of the study overall: Among effectors, clones above 20 RNA copies held over 98% of molecules; among naive cells, under 1%. Identical TCR molecules sharing a barcode could underestimate highly expanded clone sizes.

TCRdb reprocessed the PCR reads with MiXCR, giving one entry per CDR3 protein. The sample holds some 650,000 distinct CDR3 sequences, about 20% seen once. CDR3 length equals 15 residues. The germline gives CDR1 MNHEY, CDR2 SMNVEV (reference sequence). With 0 bases clipped from V and 4 bases from J, the junction kept 4 bases outside the gene matches. Sequencing input: naive CD8+ T cells from blood, with Jurkat cell RNA spiked in. The subset: FACS-sorted CD8+CD4-CCR7+CD45RA+ naive T cells. The clonotype comes from a human donor in good health. Some libraries in this study had Jurkat cell RNA spiked in. The rearrangement joins TRBV27 to TRBJ2-7, with TRBD1 matching 9 bases. The CDR3 spells CASSLSDRGHYEQYF. CDR3 nucleotide sequence: TGTGCCAGCAGTTTATCGGACAGGGGACATTACGAGCAGTACTTC.